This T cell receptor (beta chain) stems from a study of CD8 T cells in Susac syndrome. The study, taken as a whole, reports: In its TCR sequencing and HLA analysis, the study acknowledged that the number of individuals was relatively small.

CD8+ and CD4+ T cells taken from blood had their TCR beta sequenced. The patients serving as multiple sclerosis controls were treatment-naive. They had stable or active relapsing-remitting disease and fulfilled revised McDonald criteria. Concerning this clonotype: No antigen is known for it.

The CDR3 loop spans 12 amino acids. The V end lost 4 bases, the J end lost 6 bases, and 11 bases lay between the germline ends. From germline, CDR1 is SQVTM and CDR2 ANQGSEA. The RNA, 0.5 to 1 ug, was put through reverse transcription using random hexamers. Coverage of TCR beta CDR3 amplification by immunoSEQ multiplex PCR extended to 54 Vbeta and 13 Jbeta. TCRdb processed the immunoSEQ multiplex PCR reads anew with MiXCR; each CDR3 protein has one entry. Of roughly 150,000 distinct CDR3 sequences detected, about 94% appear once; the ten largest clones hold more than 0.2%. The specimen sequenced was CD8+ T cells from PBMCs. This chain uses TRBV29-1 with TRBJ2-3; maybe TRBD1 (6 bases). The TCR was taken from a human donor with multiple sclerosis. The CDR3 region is CSVGGRGDTQYF. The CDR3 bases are TGCAGCGTTGGGGGGCGCGGGGATACGCAGTATTTT.